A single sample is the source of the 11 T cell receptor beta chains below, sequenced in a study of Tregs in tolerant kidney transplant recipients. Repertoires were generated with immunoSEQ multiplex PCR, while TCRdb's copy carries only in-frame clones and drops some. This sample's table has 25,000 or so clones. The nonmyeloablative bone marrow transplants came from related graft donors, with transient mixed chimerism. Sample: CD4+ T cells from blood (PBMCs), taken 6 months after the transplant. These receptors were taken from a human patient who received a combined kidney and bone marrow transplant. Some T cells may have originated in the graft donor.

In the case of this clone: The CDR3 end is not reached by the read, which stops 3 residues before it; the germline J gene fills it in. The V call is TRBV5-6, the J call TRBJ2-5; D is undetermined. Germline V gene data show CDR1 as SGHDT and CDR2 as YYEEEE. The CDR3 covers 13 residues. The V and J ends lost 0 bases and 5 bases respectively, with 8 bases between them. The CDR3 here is CASSLAVGETQYF. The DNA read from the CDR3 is TGTGCCAGCAGCTTGGCGGTCGGTGAGACC.

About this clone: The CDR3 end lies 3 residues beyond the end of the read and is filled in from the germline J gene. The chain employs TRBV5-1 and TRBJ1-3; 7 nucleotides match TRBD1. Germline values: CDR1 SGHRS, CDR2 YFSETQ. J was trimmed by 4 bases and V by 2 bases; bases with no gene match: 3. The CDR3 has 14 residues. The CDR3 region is CASSLKGAGNTIYF. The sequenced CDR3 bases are TGCGCCAGCAGCTTAAAGGGGGCCGGAAACACC.

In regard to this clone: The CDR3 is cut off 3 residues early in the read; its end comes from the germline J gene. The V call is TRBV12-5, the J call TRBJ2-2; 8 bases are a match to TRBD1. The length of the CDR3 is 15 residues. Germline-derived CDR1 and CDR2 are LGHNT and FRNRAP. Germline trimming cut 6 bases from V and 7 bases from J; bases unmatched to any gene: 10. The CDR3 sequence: CASGVPQGVGGELFF. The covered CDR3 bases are TGTGCTAGTGGGGTTCCACAGGGGGTAGGCGGGGAG.

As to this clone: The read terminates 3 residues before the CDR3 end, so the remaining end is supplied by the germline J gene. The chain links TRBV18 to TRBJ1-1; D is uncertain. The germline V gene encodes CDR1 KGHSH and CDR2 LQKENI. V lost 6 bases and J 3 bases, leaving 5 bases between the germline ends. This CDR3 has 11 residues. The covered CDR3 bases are TGTGCCAGCTCTAGGGACACTGAA. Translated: CASSRDTE. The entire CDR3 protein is CASSRDTEAFF.

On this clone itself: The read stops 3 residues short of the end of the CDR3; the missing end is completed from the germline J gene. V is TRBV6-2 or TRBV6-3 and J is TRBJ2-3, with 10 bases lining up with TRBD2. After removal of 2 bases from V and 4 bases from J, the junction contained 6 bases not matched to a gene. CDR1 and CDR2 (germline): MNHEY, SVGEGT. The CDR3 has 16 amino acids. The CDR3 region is CASSYKRGGPADTQYF. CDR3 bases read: TGTGCCAGCAGTTACAAGCGGGGGGGCCCCGCAGATACG.

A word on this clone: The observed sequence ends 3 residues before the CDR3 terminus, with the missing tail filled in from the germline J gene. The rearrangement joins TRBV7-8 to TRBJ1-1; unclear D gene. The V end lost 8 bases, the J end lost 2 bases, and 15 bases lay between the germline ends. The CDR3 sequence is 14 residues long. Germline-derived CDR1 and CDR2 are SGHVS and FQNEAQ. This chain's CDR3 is CASAVRSANTEAFF. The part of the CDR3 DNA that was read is TGTGCCAGCGCGGTAAGGAGCGCCAACACTGAA. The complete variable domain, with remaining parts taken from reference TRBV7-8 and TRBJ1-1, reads GAGVSQSPRYKVAKRGQDVALRCDPISGHVSLFWYQQALGQGPEFLTYFQNEAQLDKSGLPSDRFFAERPEGSVSTLKIQRTQQEDSAVYLCASAVRSANTEAFFGQGTRLTVV.

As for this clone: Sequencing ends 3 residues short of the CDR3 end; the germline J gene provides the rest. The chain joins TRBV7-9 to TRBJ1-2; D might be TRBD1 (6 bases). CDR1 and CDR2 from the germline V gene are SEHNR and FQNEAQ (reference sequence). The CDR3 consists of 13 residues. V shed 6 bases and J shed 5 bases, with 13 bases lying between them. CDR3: CASRLGGEYGYTF. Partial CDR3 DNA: TGTGCCAGCAGGCTAGGGGGAGAATATGGC.

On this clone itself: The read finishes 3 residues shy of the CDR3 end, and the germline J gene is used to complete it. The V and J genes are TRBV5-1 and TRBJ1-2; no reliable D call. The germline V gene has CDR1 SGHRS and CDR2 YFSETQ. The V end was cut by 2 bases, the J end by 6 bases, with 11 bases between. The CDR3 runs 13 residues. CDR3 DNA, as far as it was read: TGCGCCAGCAGCTTAACCGCGCGGGATGGC. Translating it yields CASSLTARDG. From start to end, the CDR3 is CASSLTARDGYTF.

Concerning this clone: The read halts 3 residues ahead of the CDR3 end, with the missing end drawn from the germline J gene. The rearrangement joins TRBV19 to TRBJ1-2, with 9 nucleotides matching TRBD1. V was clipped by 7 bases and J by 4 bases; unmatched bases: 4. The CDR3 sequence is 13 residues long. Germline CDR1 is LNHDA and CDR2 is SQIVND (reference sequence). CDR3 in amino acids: CASTPTGGYGYTF. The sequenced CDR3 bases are TGTGCCAGTACCCCGACAGGGGGCTATGGC. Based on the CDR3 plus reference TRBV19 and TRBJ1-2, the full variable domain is DGGITQSPKYLFRKEGQNVTLSCEQNLNHDAMYWYRQDPGQGLRLIYYSQIVNDFQKGDIAEGYSVSREKKESFPLTVTSAQKNPTAFYLCASTPTGGYGYTFGSGTRLTVV.

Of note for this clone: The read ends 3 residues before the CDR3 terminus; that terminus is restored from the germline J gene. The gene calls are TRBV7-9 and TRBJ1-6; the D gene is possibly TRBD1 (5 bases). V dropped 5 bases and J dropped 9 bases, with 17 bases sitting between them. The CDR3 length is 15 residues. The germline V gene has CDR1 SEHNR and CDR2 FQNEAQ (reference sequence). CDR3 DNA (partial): TGTGCCAGCAGCCCCAGCAGGGAGAGGGGTTCACCC. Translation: CASSPSRERGSP. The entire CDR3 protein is CASSPSRERGSPLHF.

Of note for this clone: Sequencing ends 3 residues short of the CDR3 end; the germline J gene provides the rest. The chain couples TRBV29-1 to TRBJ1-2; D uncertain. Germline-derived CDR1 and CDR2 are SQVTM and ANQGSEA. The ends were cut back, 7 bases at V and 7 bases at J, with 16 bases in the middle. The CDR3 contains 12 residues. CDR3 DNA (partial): TGCAGCGCCCGGTCACACGGGGTTGGC. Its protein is CSARSHGVG. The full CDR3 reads CSARSHGVGYTF. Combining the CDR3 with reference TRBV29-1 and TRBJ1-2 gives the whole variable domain SAVISQKPSRDICQRGTSLTIQCQVDSQVTMMFWYRQQPGQSLTLIATANQGSEATYESGFVIDKFPISRPNLTFSTLTVSNMSPEDSSIYLCSARSHGVGYTFGSGTRLTVV.